These 18 T cell receptor beta chains share one sample of origin, sequenced in a study of T cell responses to AZD1222 COVID-19 vaccine listed by TCRdb under 2021. According to the study, the label for this sample's time point signals: baseline before first vaccination. Preparation of the library involved the immunoSEQ multiplex PCR assay. TCRdb holds this immuneACCESS table with in-frame rearrangements only. Some clones are missing; in checked studies, unresolved V genes explain under half, and the rest has no known cause. The sample yields roughly 180,000 clones; roughly 90% were counted once. The ten largest clones capture around 2.6% of the sample. The sequences come from peripheral blood, collected on day 0 of AZD1222 vaccination. Receptor source: an adult in good health.

The genes are TRBV19 and TRBJ1-3; D call uncertain. V lost 7 bases and J 2 bases, leaving 9 bases between the germline ends. There are 13 residues in the CDR3. The germline V gene encodes CDR1 LNHDA and CDR2 SQIVND (reference sequence). This CDR3 reads CASIPVAGNTIYF. The CDR3 DNA follows: TGTGCCAGTATACCGGTCGCTGGAAACACCATATATTTT. Full variable domain (outside the CDR3, taken from reference TRBV19 and TRBJ1-3): DGGITQSPKYLFRKEGQNVTLSCEQNLNHDAMYWYRQDPGQGLRLIYYSQIVNDFQKGDIAEGYSVSREKKESFPLTVTSAQKNPTAFYLCASIPVAGNTIYFGEGSWLTVV.

The chain couples TRBV19 to TRBJ1-2; 9 bases are shared with TRBD1. This CDR3 has 14 residues. Germline lookup yields CDR1 LNHDA and CDR2 SQIVND (reference sequence). The V and J ends lost 6 bases and 5 bases, in that order; junction bases with no gene match: 7. The CDR3 bases are TGTGCCAGTAGGATGGGACAGGGCGGGTATGGCTACACCTTC. This sequence encodes CASRMGQGGYGYTF.

The count of this clone is one. The chain couples TRBV11-2 to TRBJ2-7; D is possibly TRBD1 or TRBD2 (5 bases each). V lost 5 bases and J lost 1, with 21 bases in between. Germline CDR1 reads SGHAT; CDR2 reads FQNNGV. This CDR3 spans 17 amino acids. This CDR3 reads CASSLQPRGRMSYEQYF. For the CDR3, the DNA is TGTGCCAGCAGCCTACAACCTCGGGGACGGATGTCCTACGAGCAGTACTTC.

J is TRBJ1-2 and V is TRBV6-5, with 9 bases matching TRBD1. CDR1 and CDR2 from the germline V gene are MNHEY and SVGAGI. V trimming: 7 bases; J trimming: 7 bases; junction bases outside the gene matches: 7. This CDR3 spans 13 amino acids. CDR3: CASTRDRESGYTF. Written as DNA, the CDR3 is TGTGCCAGCACTCGGGACAGGGAATCTGGCTACACCTTC.

The DNA for the CDR3 is TGTGCCAGCAGTGGCAGGGTAGGACAGCCCCAGCATTTT. Protein sequence: CASSGRVGQPQHF. V is TRBV2 and J is TRBJ1-5, with a weak D call TRBD1 (5 bases). The CDR3 is made up of 13 amino acids. Trimming removed 4 bases from V and 7 bases from J, with 11 bases in between. Germline V gene data show CDR1 as SNHLY and CDR2 as FYNNEI.

The V call is TRBV5-1, the J call TRBJ1-3, with no clear D. The length of the CDR3 is 16 residues. The germline V gene has CDR1 SGHRS and CDR2 YFSETQ. Trimming took off 1 base at V and 4 bases at J, with 15 bases between the two ends. The CDR3 loop reads CASSLKEADQGNTIYF. CDR3 bases: TGCGCCAGCAGCTTGAAGGAGGCGGATCAGGGAAACACCATATATTTT.

This clone was observed a handful of times. The chain employs TRBV2 and TRBJ1-2; 7 positions agree with TRBD1. The V gene's germline CDR1 is SNHLY and CDR2 FYNNEI. Trimming cost V 6 bases and J 4 bases; bases outside gene matches: 11. This CDR3 is built from 15 residues. CDR3 in amino acids: CASREDRPAGYGYTF. In DNA, the CDR3 is TGTGCCAGCAGGGAGGACAGGCCGGCGGGCTATGGCTACACCTTC.

The chain has TRBV12-5 and TRBJ2-7; 12 positions agree with TRBD2. The CDR3 has 18 residues. V dropped 0 bases and J dropped 1; count of bases not matched to a gene: 7. Per the germline V gene, CDR1 is LGHNT and CDR2 is FRNRAP. CDR3 DNA: TGTGCTAGTGGTTTGGTACCTAGCGGGAGGGCCCGATCCTACGAGCAGTACTTC. It encodes CASGLVPSGRARSYEQYF.

This chain joins TRBV3-1 (or the pseudogene TRBV3-2) and TRBJ2-1; D uncertain. V gave up 1 base and J gave up 12 bases, with 10 bases separating them. The CDR3 runs 12 residues. Germline assignment: CDR1 LGHDT and CDR2 YNNKEL (reference sequence). The CDR3 spells CASSQVSSGQFF. CDR3 bases: TGTGCCAGCAGCCAAGTGTCTTCTGGGCAGTTCTTC.

This chain links TRBV5-5 with TRBJ2-7; 10 nucleotides match TRBD1. CDR1 is SGHKS, CDR2 YYEKEE, per germline (reference sequence). V dropped 8 bases and J dropped 4; count of bases not matched to a gene: 9. This CDR3 comprises 14 residues. The CDR3 DNA follows: TGTGCCAGTCCACCGAGGGACAGGGGTTACGAGCAGTACTTC. Translated: CASPPRDRGYEQYF.

The chain has TRBV5-1 and TRBJ1-3; D gene uncertain. Deletions cut 4 bases from V and 4 bases from J, with 12 bases between. The CDR3 has 14 amino acids. Germline assignment: CDR1 SGHRS and CDR2 YFSETQ. As DNA, the CDR3 is TGCGCCAGCAGCCGAGGGCAAACCGGAAACACCATATATTTT. It codes for CASSRGQTGNTIYF.

The chain links TRBV7-2 to TRBJ2-3, with D hard to call. This CDR3 region has 14 residues. V dropped 1 base and J dropped 7 bases, with 12 bases sitting between them. CDR1 and CDR2 from the germline V gene are SGHTA and FQGNSA. The CDR3 loop is CASSLEELTNTQYF. The CDR3 DNA reads TGTGCCAGCAGCTTAGAGGAACTGACAAATACGCAGTATTTT.

This sequence joins TRBV4-1 and TRBJ1-1; D uncertain. Germline V gene data show CDR1 as MGHRA and CDR2 as YSYEKL. With 0 bases removed from V and 3 bases from J, the gap between germline ends came to 8 bases. The CDR3 length is 14 residues. As DNA, the CDR3 is TGCGCCAGCAGCCAAGAACCGGACTACACTGAAGCTTTCTTT. Translation gives CASSQEPDYTEAFF.

This chain joins TRBV7-3 and TRBJ1-2, with D possibly being TRBD1 (5 bases). V was clipped by 5 bases and J by 6 bases, with 13 bases between them. Per germline, CDR1 SGHTA and CDR2 FQGTGA. The CDR3 consists of 13 residues. CDR3 DNA sequence: TGTGCCAGCAGCCCGGGGCGCTCGAATGGCTACACCTTC. It yields the protein CASSPGRSNGYTF.

J is TRBJ2-3 and V is TRBV7-2; 9 bases fit TRBD2. CDR1 and CDR2 from the germline V gene are SGHTA and FQGNSA. The CDR3 extends over 16 amino acids. V lost 5 bases and J lost 4; bases outside the gene matches: 10. As DNA, the CDR3 is TGTGCCAGCAGCCCATGGACTAGCGCGGGGTCAGATACGCAGTATTTT. Protein sequence: CASSPWTSAGSDTQYF.

This chain joins TRBV5-1 and TRBJ2-7, with D perhaps matching TRBD2 (6 bases). The CDR3 sequence is 15 residues long. V lost 5 bases and J 5 bases, leaving 20 bases between the germline ends. CDR1 is SGHRS, CDR2 YFSETQ, per germline. CDR3 in amino acids: CASRLDFTGGNEQYF. CDR3 in DNA: TGCGCCAGCAGACTTGATTTTACCGGAGGGAACGAGCAGTACTTC.

This chain links TRBV11-2 with TRBJ2-3; no reliable D call. The CDR3 loop spans 12 amino acids. V gave up 4 bases and J gave up 6 bases, with 8 bases separating them. CDR1 is SGHAT, CDR2 FQNNGV, per germline. In DNA form, the CDR3 reads TGTGCCAGCAGCTCCCCTTCGGATACGCAGTATTTT. It specifies CASSSPSDTQYF.

CDR3 in amino acids: CASSISGNHNEQFF. The CDR3 region has the DNA TGTGCCAGCAGCATAAGCGGGAACCACAATGAGCAGTTCTTC. This chain uses TRBV5-4 with TRBJ2-1; 7 bases map to TRBD2. The CDR3 length is 14 residues. Germline CDR1 and CDR2: SGHNT and YYREEE (reference sequence). With 4 bases clipped from V and 5 bases from J, the junction kept 6 bases outside the gene matches.